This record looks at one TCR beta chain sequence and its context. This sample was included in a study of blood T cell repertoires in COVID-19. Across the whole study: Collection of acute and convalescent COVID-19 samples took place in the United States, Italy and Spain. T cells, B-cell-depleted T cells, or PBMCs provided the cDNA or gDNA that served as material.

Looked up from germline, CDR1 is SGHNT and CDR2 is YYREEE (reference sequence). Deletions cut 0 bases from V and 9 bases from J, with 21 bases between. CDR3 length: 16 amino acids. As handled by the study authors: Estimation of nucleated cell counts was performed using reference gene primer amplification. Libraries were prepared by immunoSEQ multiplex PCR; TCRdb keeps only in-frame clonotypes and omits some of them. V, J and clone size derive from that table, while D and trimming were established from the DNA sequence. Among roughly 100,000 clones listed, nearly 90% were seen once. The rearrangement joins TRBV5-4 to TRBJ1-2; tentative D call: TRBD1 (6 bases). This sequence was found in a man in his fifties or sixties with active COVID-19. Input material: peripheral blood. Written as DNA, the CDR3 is TGTGCCAGCAGCTTGGGGTTGTATGGGGGCCTTGGTAGCTACACCTTC. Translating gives CASSLGLYGGLGSYTF.